This T cell receptor (beta chain) was identified in a study of blood T cell repertoires in COVID-19. The J segment lost 6 bases and the V segment lost 3 bases, leaving 5 bases of the junction unmatched. This CDR3 spans 15 amino acids. Germline values: CDR1 MGHRA, CDR2 YSYEKL. The protocol was immunoSEQ multiplex PCR, while the TCRdb copy is restricted to in-frame clones and leaves out a portion. The sample gives 150,000 or so clones, around 87% of which show up once; roughly 12% is in the top ten. Seattle enrolled patients during active infection and tracked them longitudinally. The sequence derives from a man aged 18-30 years with COVID-19, enrolled during active disease. Sequenced input: peripheral blood. The chain uses TRBV4-1 and TRBJ1-5, with 10 bases aligning to TRBD1. Here the CDR3 DNA reads TGCGCCAGCAGCCACGACAGGGGGCGAAGTCAGCCCCAGCATTTT. Its translation: CASSHDRGRSQPQHF.